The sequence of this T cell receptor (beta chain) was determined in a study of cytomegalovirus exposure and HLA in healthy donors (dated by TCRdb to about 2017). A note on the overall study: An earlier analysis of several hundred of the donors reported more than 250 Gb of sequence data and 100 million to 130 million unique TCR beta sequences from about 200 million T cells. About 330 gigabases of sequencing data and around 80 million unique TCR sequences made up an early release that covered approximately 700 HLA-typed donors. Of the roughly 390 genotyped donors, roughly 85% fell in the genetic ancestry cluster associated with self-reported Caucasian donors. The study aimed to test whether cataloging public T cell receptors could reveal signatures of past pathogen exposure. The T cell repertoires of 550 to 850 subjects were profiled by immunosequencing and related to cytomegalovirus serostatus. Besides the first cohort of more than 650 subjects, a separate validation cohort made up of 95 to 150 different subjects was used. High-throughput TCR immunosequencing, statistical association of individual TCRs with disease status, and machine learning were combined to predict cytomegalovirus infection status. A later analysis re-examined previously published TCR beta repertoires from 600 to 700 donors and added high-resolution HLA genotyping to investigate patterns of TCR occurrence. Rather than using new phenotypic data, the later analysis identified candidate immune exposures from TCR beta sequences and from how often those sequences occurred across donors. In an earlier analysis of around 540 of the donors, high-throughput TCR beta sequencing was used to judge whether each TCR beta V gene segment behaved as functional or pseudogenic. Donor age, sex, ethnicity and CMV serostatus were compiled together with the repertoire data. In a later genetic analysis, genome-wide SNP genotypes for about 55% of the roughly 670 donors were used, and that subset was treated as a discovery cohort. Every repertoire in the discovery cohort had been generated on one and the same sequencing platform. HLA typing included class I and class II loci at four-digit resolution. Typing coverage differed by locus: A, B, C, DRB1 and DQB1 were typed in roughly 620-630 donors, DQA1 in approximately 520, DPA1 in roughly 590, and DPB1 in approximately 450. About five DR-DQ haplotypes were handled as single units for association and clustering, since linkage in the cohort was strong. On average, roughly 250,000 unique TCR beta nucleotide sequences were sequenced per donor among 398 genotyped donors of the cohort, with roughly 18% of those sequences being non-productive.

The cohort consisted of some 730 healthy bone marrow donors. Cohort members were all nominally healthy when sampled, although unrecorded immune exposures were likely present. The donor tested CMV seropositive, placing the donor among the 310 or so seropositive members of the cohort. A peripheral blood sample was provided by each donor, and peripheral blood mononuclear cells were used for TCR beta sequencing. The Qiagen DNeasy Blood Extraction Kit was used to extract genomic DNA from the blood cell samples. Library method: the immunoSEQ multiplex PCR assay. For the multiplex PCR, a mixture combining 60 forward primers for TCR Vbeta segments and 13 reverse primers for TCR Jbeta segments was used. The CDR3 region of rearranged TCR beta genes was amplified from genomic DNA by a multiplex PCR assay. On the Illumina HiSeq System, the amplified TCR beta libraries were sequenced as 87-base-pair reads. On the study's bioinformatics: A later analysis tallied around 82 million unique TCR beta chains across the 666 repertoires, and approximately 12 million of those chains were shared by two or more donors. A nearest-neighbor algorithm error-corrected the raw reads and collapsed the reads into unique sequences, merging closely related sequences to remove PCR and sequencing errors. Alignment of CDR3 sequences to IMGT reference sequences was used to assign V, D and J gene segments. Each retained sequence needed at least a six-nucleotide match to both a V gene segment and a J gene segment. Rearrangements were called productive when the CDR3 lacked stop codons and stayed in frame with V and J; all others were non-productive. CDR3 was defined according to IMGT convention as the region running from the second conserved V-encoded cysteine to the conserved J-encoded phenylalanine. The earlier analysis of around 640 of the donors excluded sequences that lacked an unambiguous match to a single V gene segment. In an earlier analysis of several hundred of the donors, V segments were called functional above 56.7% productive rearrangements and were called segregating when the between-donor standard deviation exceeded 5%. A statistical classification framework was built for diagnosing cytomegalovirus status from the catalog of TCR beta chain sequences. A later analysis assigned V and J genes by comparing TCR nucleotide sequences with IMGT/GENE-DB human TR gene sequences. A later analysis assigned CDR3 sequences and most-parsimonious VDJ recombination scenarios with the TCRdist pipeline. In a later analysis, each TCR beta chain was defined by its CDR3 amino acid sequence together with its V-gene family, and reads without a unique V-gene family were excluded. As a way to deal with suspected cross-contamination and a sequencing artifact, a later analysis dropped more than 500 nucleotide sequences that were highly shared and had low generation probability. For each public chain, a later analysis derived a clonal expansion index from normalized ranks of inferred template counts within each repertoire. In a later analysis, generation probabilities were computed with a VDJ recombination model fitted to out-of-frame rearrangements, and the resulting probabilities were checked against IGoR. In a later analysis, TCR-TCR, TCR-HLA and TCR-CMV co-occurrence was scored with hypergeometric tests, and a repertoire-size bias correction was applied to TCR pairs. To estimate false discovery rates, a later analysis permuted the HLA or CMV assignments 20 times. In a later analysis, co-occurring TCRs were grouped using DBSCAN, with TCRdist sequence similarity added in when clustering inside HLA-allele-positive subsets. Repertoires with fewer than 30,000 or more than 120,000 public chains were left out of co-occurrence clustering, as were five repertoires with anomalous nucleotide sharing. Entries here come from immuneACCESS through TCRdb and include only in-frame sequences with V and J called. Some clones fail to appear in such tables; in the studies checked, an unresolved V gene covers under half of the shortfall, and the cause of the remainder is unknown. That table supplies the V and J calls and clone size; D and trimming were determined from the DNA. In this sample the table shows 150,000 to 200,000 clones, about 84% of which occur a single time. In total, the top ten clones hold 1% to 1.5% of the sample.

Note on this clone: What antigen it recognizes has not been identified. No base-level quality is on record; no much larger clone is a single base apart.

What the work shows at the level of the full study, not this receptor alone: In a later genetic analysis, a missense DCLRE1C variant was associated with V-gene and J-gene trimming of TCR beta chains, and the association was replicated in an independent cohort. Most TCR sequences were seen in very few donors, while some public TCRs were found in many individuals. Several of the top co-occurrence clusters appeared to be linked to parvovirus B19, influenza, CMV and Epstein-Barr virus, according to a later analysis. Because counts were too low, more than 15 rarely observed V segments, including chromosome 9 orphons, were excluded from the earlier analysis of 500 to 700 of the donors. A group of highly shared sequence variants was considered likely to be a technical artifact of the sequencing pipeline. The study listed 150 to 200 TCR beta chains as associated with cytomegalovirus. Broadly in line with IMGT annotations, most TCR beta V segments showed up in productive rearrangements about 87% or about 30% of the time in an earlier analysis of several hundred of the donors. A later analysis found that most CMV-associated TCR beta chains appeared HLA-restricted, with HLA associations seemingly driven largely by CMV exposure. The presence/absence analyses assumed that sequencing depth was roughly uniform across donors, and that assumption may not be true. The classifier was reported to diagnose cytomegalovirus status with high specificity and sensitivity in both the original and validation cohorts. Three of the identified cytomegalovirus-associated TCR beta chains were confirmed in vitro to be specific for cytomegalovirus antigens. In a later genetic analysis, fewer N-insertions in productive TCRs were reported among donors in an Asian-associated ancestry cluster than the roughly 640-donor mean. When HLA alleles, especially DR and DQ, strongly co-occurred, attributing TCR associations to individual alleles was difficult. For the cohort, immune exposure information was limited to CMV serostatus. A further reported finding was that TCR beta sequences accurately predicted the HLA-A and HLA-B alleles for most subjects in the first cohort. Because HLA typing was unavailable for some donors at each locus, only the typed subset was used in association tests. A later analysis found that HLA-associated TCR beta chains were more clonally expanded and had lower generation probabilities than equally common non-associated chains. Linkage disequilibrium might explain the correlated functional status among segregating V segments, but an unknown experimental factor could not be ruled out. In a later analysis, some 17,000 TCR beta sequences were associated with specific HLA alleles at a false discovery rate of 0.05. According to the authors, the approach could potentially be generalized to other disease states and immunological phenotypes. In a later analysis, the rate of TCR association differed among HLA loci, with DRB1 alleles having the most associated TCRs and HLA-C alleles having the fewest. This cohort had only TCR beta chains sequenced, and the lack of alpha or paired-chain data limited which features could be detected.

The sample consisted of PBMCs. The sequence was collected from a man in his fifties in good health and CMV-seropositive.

The CDR3 loop reads CASSVGTAQETQYF. The nucleotide sequence is given as TGTGCCAGCAGCGTAGGGACAGCCCAAGAGACCCAGTACTTC. Here the chain combines TRBV9 and TRBJ2-5; perhaps TRBD1 is the D gene, with 6 bases matching. From the cysteine up to the phenylalanine, the CDR3 has a length of 14 residues. Of the read, only the CDR3 DNA is kept; its 42 bases are in frame from base 1. The trim is 0 bases for V and 1 base for J, with a gap of 7 bases between the germline ends. Taken from the germline V gene, the CDR1 and CDR2 loops are SGDLS and YYNGEE.